Listed below are T cell receptor beta chains from one sample, sequenced in a study of blood T cell repertoires in COVID-19. Only in-frame clones appear in the TCRdb table, and some are missing; sequencing was by immunoSEQ multiplex PCR. The sample yields some 120,000 clones, about four fifths seen once. The specimen sequenced was peripheral blood. All receptors derive from a man of 80 years or more with active or convalescent COVID-19. Both conserved end residues are part of each CDR3. A D gene is named only where the DNA matches it firmly.

CASSFSGSNEKLFF	TRBV5-1	.	TRBJ1-4
CASRKGLQETQYF	TRBV7-2	TRBD2	TRBJ2-5
CASSPGVWAEAFF	TRBV6-2/TRBV6-3	.	TRBJ1-1
CASSQASLYNSPLHF	TRBV4-3	.	TRBJ1-6
CASGAGGGGDTQYF	TRBV6-5	TRBD2	TRBJ2-3
CASSSLQGPQPSPLHF	TRBV7-9	.	TRBJ1-6
CASSRLAGGQETQYF	TRBV5-1	TRBD2	TRBJ2-5
CASSSTGYGYTF	TRBV7-2	.	TRBJ1-2
CASSFGVRTEAFF	TRBV12-3/TRBV12-4	.	TRBJ1-1
CASGPGGLSGNTIYF	TRBV19	.	TRBJ1-3
CASSADRAGQGGETQYF	TRBV5-1	TRBD1	TRBJ2-5
CASNSQGQGLYEQYF	TRBV7-9	TRBD1	TRBJ2-7
CASSQDIGTGGEQYF	TRBV4-3	TRBD1	TRBJ2-7
CASSTRLDDDQYF	TRBV2	.	TRBJ2-5
CASSGTSGLTDTQYF	TRBV27	TRBD2	TRBJ2-3
CASRGTSGPGELFF	TRBV19	TRBD2	TRBJ2-2
CASSVSGAQGTQYF	TRBV7-8	.	TRBJ2-3
CASSYPQPGYTF	TRBV6-2/TRBV6-3	.	TRBJ1-2
CASSPGQSQETQYF	TRBV28	TRBD1	TRBJ2-5
CASSDRGFNYGYTF	TRBV6-1	.	TRBJ1-2
CASSPTERGGYGYTF	TRBV2	.	TRBJ1-2
CASGLATVTNTGELFF	TRBV12-5	.	TRBJ2-2
CASSFRDPGELFF	TRBV12-3/TRBV12-4	.	TRBJ2-2
CASSVSPWGQGTNTEAFF	TRBV2	TRBD1	TRBJ1-1
CASSYSAPQSYEQYF	TRBV6-2/TRBV6-3	.	TRBJ2-7
CASSYQGSGNTIYF	TRBV6-2/TRBV6-3	.	TRBJ1-3
CASSLSIGPGGSQFF	TRBV27	.	TRBJ2-1
CASSSQGVNSPLHF	TRBV7-9	TRBD1	TRBJ1-6
CASSLGRTNEKLFF	TRBV11-2	.	TRBJ1-4
CACLYSLNEKLFF	TRBV30	.	TRBJ1-4
CASSRDRDSRISYEQYF	TRBV23-1	TRBD1	TRBJ2-7
CASGFEGGTEAFF	TRBV12-5	.	TRBJ1-1
CASRRLSSTEAFF	TRBV2	.	TRBJ1-1
CATSGGQGENTYGYTF	TRBV24-1	TRBD1	TRBJ1-2
CASSPVSGGGYTF	TRBV19	.	TRBJ1-2
CASSPHGQGATGYTF	TRBV7-2	TRBD1	TRBJ1-2
CSVAGGRNTEAFF	TRBV29-1	.	TRBJ1-1
CAISDSGAETQYF	TRBV10-3	TRBD2	TRBJ2-5
CASSQDSYGYTF	TRBV6-5	.	TRBJ1-2
CASSERTQTPLGGETQYF	TRBV6-1	.	TRBJ2-5
CATSRVPGNSEKLFF	TRBV15	.	TRBJ1-4
CASSQDPTGHNYGYTF	TRBV14	TRBD1	TRBJ1-2